This T cell receptor (beta chain) was captured by sequencing in a study of Ad26.COV2.S vaccination and SARS-CoV-2 variants. Study-wide context: Each vaccinee took Ad26.COV2.S intramuscularly, once or twice 56 days apart. Whole-study results and caveats: Recipients given vaccine exceeded placebo recipients in spike-specific TCR breadth. Responses of spike-specific T cells (both CD8+ and CD4+) reportedly showed substantial breadth after vaccination.

Treatment here: 15 to 20 received Ad26.COV2.S at low or high dose, single or two shots; 5 received placebo; per-sample allocation not given. After the first vaccine or placebo injection, samples were drawn on day 63. The CDR3 runs 13 residues. Trimming removed 1 base from V and 5 bases from J, with 9 bases in between. In germline, CDR1 is SGHTS, CDR2 YDEGEE. TCRdb's table, derived via immunoSEQ multiplex PCR, lists solely in-frame clones and lacks some. The profile shows 440,000 or so clones, roughly 91% of them singletons. About this clone: Its antigen is undetermined.

The sequence derives from a person aged 18 to 59 who received the Ad26.COV2.S COVID-19 vaccine or a placebo. This chain uses TRBV5-8 with TRBJ1-2; D gene unclear. The starting material was peripheral blood, obtained in a trial of Ad26.COV2.S vaccine versus placebo. The CDR3 nucleotides read TGTGCCAGCAGCTTGATCCAGACTTATGGCTACACCTTC. Amino acid sequence: CASSLIQTYGYTF.